This paragraph reports one TCR beta chain. Profiling relied on immunoSEQ multiplex PCR, and the TCRdb table lists in-frame clones only, not all of them. This table holds under 130,000 clones, nearly 90% found once. This record comes from a study of blood T cell repertoires in COVID-19. CDR3 length: 16 amino acids. Germline loops: CDR1 LGHNT, CDR2 FRNRAP. Trimming took 2 bases from V and 5 from J, leaving 19 bases between them. The TCR was taken from a man aged 50-60 years in a cohort sampled during active COVID-19. Sequenced: peripheral blood. The genes are TRBV12-5 and TRBJ2-7; the D gene is possibly TRBD1 (6 bases). For the CDR3, the DNA is TGTGCTAGTGGTTTGAACCCCCTGGCAGGGGACGACGAGCAGTACTTC. As protein: CASGLNPLAGDDEQYF.